This passage covers 5 T cell receptor beta chains from one sample sequenced in a study of control samples from healthy donors and cancer patients. TCRdb's copy holds only in-frame clones and misses some; the assay was immunoSEQ multiplex PCR. The sample has roughly 100,000 clones; just under 95% are singletons. The sample was blood. All receptors derive from a human donor in good health. The donor label of this sample is uncertain.

This chain joins TRBV19 and TRBJ2-7, with 8 bases matching TRBD1. This CDR3 comprises 15 residues. CDR1 and CDR2 (germline): LNHDA, SQIVND (reference sequence). V lost 1 base to trimming and J lost 7 bases; unmatched junction nucleotides: 9. This CDR3 reads CASSIGGRGLREQYF. The DNA for the CDR3 is TGTGCCAGTAGTATAGGCGGCAGGGGGCTTCGGGAGCAGTACTTC.

The chain combines TRBV3-1 (or the pseudogene TRBV3-2) with TRBJ1-2; D call uncertain. Trimming removed 1 base at V and 5 bases at J, with 8 bases between. Per germline, CDR1 LGHDT and CDR2 YNNKEL (reference sequence). The length of the CDR3 is 13 residues. The CDR3 here is CASSQALRYGYTF. CDR3 nucleotide sequence: TGTGCCAGCAGCCAAGCCCTGCGATATGGCTACACCTTC.

The chain carries TRBV27 and TRBJ1-5, with 9 bases that match TRBD1. The CDR3 is 15 residues long. Losses at the gene ends were 0 bases for V and 4 bases for J; bases not matched to a gene: 1. Germline V CDR1 and CDR2: MNHEY, SMNVEV (reference sequence). CDR3 loop: CASSLSTGGNQPQHF. As DNA, the CDR3 is TGTGCCAGCAGTTTATCGACAGGGGGAAATCAGCCCCAGCATTTT.

The chain has TRBV30 and TRBJ1-5; 12 nucleotides agree with TRBD1. Germline CDR1 reads GTSNPN; CDR2 reads SVGIG (reference sequence). The length of the CDR3 is 14 residues. The J segment lost 5 bases and the V segment lost 3 bases, leaving 2 bases of the junction unmatched. This CDR3 reads CAWRGQGAHQPQHF. The DNA for the CDR3 is TGTGCCTGGAGGGGACAGGGGGCTCATCAGCCCCAGCATTTT.

This sequence joins TRBV9 and TRBJ2-1; D uncertain. Germline-derived CDR1 and CDR2 are SGDLS and YYNGEE. The V end lost 4 bases, the J end lost 1 base, and 12 bases lay between the germline ends. The CDR3 is made up of 15 amino acids. The CDR3 DNA reads as TGTGCCAGCAGCAGGAACATCGCTTCCTACAATGAGCAGTTCTTC. Its protein is CASSRNIASYNEQFF.